The 20 T cell receptor beta chains below all came from one sample that was sequenced in a study of T-cell memory formation after mild COVID-19. TCRdb analysed the 5' RACE reads with MiXCR anew, one entry per CDR3 protein. The sample lists about 180,000 distinct CDR3 sequences, 15% to 20% occurring once. The sample was PBMCs or a T cell subset sorted from them (not recorded which). These TCRs come from a man aged 18 to 30 who had mild COVID-19 (a few samples of this study predate the infection). Cell type and time point are not known.

Only a few counts were recorded for this clonotype. The chain uses TRBV7-2 and TRBJ2-7; tentatively, D is TRBD1 (5 bases). CDR3 size: 13 residues. Germline V lookup: CDR1 SGHTA, CDR2 FQGNSA. The V end was cut by 6 bases, the J end by 1 base, with 10 bases between. CDR3 in amino acids: CASSFQGSYEQYV. The CDR3 bases are TGTGCCAGCAGTTTCCAGGGATCCTACGAGCAGTACGTC.

The CDR3 DNA reads TGTGCCAGCAGCCACCGGGACAGGGACCCTCCTGGAAACACCATATATTTT. Its translation: CASSHRDRDPPGNTIYF. This rearrangement joins TRBV12-3 or TRBV12-4 to TRBJ1-3, with 9 bases that match TRBD1. This CDR3 is built from 17 residues. The V gene end was trimmed by 6 bases and the J gene end by 2 bases; junction bases not matched to a gene: 11.

This chain joins TRBV3-1 and TRBJ1-5; D call uncertain. There are 16 residues in the CDR3. V lost 0 bases to trimming and J lost 4 bases, with 13 bases between them. CDR1 and CDR2 from the germline V gene are LGHDT and YNNKEL (reference sequence). CDR3 coding DNA: TGTGCCAGCAGCCAAGATCCACTGTTAAATAATCAGCCCCAGCATTTT. The encoded protein is CASSQDPLLNNQPQHF.

This clonotype has a count of ten or more. This sequence joins TRBV7-8 and TRBJ2-1; TRBD1 or TRBD2 may be the D gene (5 bases each). Between the trimmed V and J ends, which lost 2 bases and 3 bases, there was a span of 8 bases. This CDR3 contains 14 residues. Germline CDR1 and CDR2: SGHVS and FQNEAQ. The CDR3 protein is CASSLRGVYNEQFF. CDR3 nucleotide sequence: TGTGCCAGCAGCTTACGAGGGGTCTACAATGAGCAGTTCTTC.

This chain links TRBV7-2 with TRBJ2-5, with D possibly TRBD2 on 6 matching bases. Germline assignment: CDR1 SGHTA and CDR2 FQGNSA. The CDR3 extends over 16 amino acids. Trimming removed 5 bases at V and 7 bases at J, with 23 bases between. CDR3 amino acids: CASSLKLPSGGGTQYF. The CDR3 bases are TGTGCCAGCAGCCTGAAATTGCCTTCCGGGGGTGGGACCCAGTACTTC.

This clonotype was found a few times. CDR3: CASSLQQGTGELFF. The CDR3 DNA reads as TGTGCCAGCAGTTTACAACAGGGCACCGGGGAGCTGTTTTTT. V gene TRBV6-2 or TRBV6-3 combines with J gene TRBJ2-2; possibly TRBD1 for D (6 bases). V shed 4 bases and J shed 4 bases, with 10 bases lying between them. The CDR3 has 14 amino acids. Germline V gene sequence: CDR1 MNHEY, CDR2 SVGEGT.

This sequence joins TRBV3-1 and TRBJ1-5; D not resolved. V was shortened by 4 bases and J by 3 bases, with 13 bases between the two germline ends. This CDR3 has 15 residues. Germline assignment: CDR1 LGHDT and CDR2 YNNKEL (reference sequence). The chain's CDR3 is CASSLSRRTNQPQHF. Written as DNA, the CDR3 is TGTGCCAGCAGCCTCAGTCGCCGGACCAATCAGCCCCAGCATTTT. The complete variable domain, with remaining parts taken from reference TRBV3-1 and TRBJ1-5, reads DTAVSQTPKYLVTQMGNDKSIKCEQNLGHDTMYWYKQDSKKFLKIMFSYNNKELIINETVPNRFSPKSPDKAHLNLHINSLELGDSAVYFCASSLSRRTNQPQHFGDGTRLSIL.

This clonotype was seen a handful of times. This rearrangement joins TRBV4-3 to TRBJ1-6; D perhaps matches TRBD1 (6 bases). The length of the CDR3 is 14 residues. The germline V gene encodes CDR1 LGHNA and CDR2 YSLEER. The V and J ends lost 5 bases and 8 bases respectively, with 13 bases between them. The CDR3 here is CASSGGRSDSPLHF. Here the CDR3 DNA reads TGCGCCAGCAGCGGGGGGCGCTCCGATTCACCCCTCCACTTT.

This chain links TRBV7-2 with TRBJ2-1; the match to TRBD2 covers 8 bases. This CDR3 has 15 amino acids. The trim removed 5 bases at V and 4 bases at J, leaving 7 bases unmatched. Germline V gene lookup returns CDR1 SGHTA and CDR2 FQGNSA. CDR3 sequence reads: CASSPGRGGYNEQFF. DNA for the CDR3: TGTGCCAGCAGCCCCGGACGGGGGGGGTACAATGAGCAGTTCTTC.

The table lists this clonotype with a count of one. The J gene is TRBJ2-2, the V gene TRBV29-1, with D uncertain. The length of the CDR3 is 12 residues. Germline V gene lookup returns CDR1 SQVTM and CDR2 ANQGSEA. Trimming took off 7 bases at V and 1 base at J, with 7 bases between the two ends. CDR3 DNA sequence: TGCAGCGGAAACAGGAACACCGGGGAGCTGTTTTTT. This translates into CSGNRNTGELFF.

This clonotype was recorded a few times. An end of the junction does not agree with germline; a read error may underlie this. The V gene is TRBV7-7, the J gene TRBJ1-2; TRBD1 agrees at 10 bases. The CDR3 is 15 amino acids. Germline lookup yields CDR1 SSHAT and CDR2 FNYEAQ (reference sequence). The CDR3 is CASSARDRGTYGYTF. Here the CDR3 DNA reads TGTGCTAGCAGCGCAAGGGACAGGGGAACCTATGGCTACACCTTC.

This sequence joins TRBV5-6 and TRBJ1-1; D possibly corresponds to TRBD1 (6 bases). In germline, CDR1 is SGHDT, CDR2 YYEEEE. This CDR3 has 13 amino acids. The V and J ends lost 2 bases and 8 bases respectively, with 13 bases between them. CDR3 protein: CASSLAGVREAFF. As DNA, the CDR3 is TGTGCCAGCAGCTTAGCAGGGGTCCGAGAAGCTTTCTTT. The entire variable domain, with the rest obtained from reference TRBV5-6 and TRBJ1-1, is as follows: DAGVTQSPTHLIKTRGQQVTLRCSPKSGHDTVSWYQQALGQGPQFIFQYYEEEERQRGNFPDRFSGHQFPNYSSELNVNALLLGDSALYLCASSLAGVREAFFGQGTRLTVV.

The gene calls are TRBV11-2 and TRBJ2-7; D is possibly TRBD1 (6 bases). The germline V gene encodes CDR1 SGHAT and CDR2 FQNNGV. This CDR3 is 13 amino acids long. Trimming shortened V by 5 bases and J by 2 bases, and 10 bases separated the two germline ends. CDR3 loop: CASSGQQAYEQYF. The CDR3 DNA sequence: TGTGCCAGCAGCGGACAGCAGGCCTACGAGCAGTACTTC.

There are many counts of this clonotype. The chain joins TRBV5-1 to TRBJ2-1; D remains ambiguous. V was pared by 0 bases and J by 0 bases, with 10 bases between. The germline V gene encodes CDR1 SGHRS and CDR2 YFSETQ. This CDR3 has 16 amino acids. The CDR3, as DNA: TGCGCCAGCAGCTTGGCCCCCCGAGGCTCCTACAATGAGCAGTTCTTC. Translating it yields CASSLAPRGSYNEQFF.

The table lists this clonotype with a few counts. The V and J genes are TRBV11-2 and TRBJ2-5; D is undetermined. Germline CDR1 reads SGHAT; CDR2 reads FQNNGV. V was shortened by 5 bases and J by 2 bases, with 15 bases between the two germline ends. There are 15 residues in the CDR3. Here the CDR3 DNA reads TGTGCCAGCAGCAGAGTTCGGGCGACACAAGAGACCCAGTACTTC. This codes for CASSRVRATQETQYF.

This chain uses TRBV29-1 with TRBJ1-1; D perhaps matches TRBD1 (5 bases). Germline V gene lookup returns CDR1 SQVTM and CDR2 ANQGSEA. CDR3 length equals 13 residues. Trimming left V 6 bases short and J 0 bases short, with 11 bases between. The CDR3, as DNA: TGCAGCGTACTCAGGGACCTGAACACTGAAGCTTTCTTT. This gives the protein CSVLRDLNTEAFF.

V gene TRBV14 combines with J gene TRBJ2-7; no firm D call. The ends were cut back, 5 bases at V and 0 bases at J, with 14 bases in the middle. Germline CDR1 SGHDN, CDR2 FVKESK. The CDR3 loop spans 15 amino acids. The CDR3: CASSDGRISSYEQYF. Written as DNA, the CDR3 is TGTGCCAGCAGCGACGGACGGATTAGCTCCTACGAGCAGTACTTC.

In its sample, this clonotype was seen a few times. The rearrangement joins TRBV5-1 to TRBJ2-5; no firm D call. Germline V gives CDR1 SGHRS, CDR2 YFSETQ. Trimming took off 0 bases at V and 2 bases at J, with 11 bases between the two ends. The CDR3 sequence is 15 residues long. The CDR3 here is CASSLAHSQQETQYF. DNA for the CDR3: TGCGCCAGCAGCTTGGCTCATAGCCAACAAGAGACCCAGTACTTC.

The genes are TRBV4-3 and TRBJ1-2; unclear D gene. The CDR3 runs 15 residues. Germline CDR1 reads LGHNA; CDR2 reads YSLEER. V was shortened by 0 bases and J by 6 bases, with 14 bases between the two germline ends. This chain's CDR3 is CASSQDSRDFNGYTF. Written as DNA, the CDR3 is TGCGCCAGCAGCCAAGATTCAAGGGATTTCAATGGCTACACCTTC.

This clonotype was recorded many times. The chain has TRBV6-5 and TRBJ2-7; a possible D gene is TRBD1 (5 bases). This CDR3 comprises 15 residues. The germline CDR1 and CDR2 sequences are MNHEY and SVGAGI. The V end was cut by 2 bases, the J end by 6 bases, with 17 bases between. The CDR3 DNA is TGTGCCAGCAGTTACCGGCAGACAGCCGGTGTCGAGCAGTACTTC. This sequence encodes CASSYRQTAGVEQYF.